A selection of T cell receptor beta chains follows, all from one sample in a study of metastatic and nonmetastatic thyroid tumors. TCRdb re-clonotyped the PCR reads via MiXCR. The sample has roughly 89,000 clones, approximately 12% seen once. The sequenced sample was tumor tissue. All receptors derive from a female donor with papillary thyroid cancer or a benign thyroid nodule (not recorded which). Some clones in this sample may be carry-over from other donors' samples. Both conserved end residues are part of each CDR3. The D gene is left open where the match is weak. Rows may omit the clone size; those that give it use once, few, many or a size class.

j_gene | abundance | v_gene | d_gene | CDR3nt | CDR3aa
TRBJ2-3 | many | TRBV5-1 | NA | TGCGCCAGCAAAGAGGCTTCTAGCACAGATACGCAGTATTTT | CASKEASSTDTQYF
TRBJ1-1 | many | TRBV24-1 | NA | TGTGCCACCAGTGAGGGGGGGCTGAACACTGAAGCTTTCTTT | CATSEGGLNTEAFF
TRBJ2-2 | many | TRBV5-1 | NA | TGCGCCAGCAGCCCCGGCCTGCGGGAAGGGGACGGGGAGCTGTTTTTT | CASSPGLREGDGELFF
TRBJ2-2 | few | TRBV6-1 | NA | TGTGCCAGCAGTGAAGGAGAGGGCAGGAGGGACACCGGGGAGCTTTCTTTT | CASSEGEGRRDTGELSF
TRBJ2-5 | many | TRBV5-6 | NA | TGTGCCAGCAGCCGGGACAGGTGGGGGGGGACCCAGTACTTC | CASSRDRWGGTQYF
TRBJ2-6 | NA | TRBV7-3 | TRBD2 | TGTGCCAGCAGCCTATCCTGGGGGAGGGGCGCTGGGGCCAACGTCCTGACTTTC | CASSLSWGRGAGANVLTF
TRBJ2-7 | many | TRBV5-1 | TRBD2 | TGCGCCAGCAGCCCCCGGACTAGACGCCTTTCCTACGAGCAGTACTTC | CASSPRTRRLSYEQYF
TRBJ1-3 | NA | TRBV20-1 | NA | TGCAGTGCTAGAGCCGACGGGAGCTCTGGAAACACCATATATTTT | CSARADGSSGNTIYF
TRBJ1-5 | many | TRBV2 | NA | TGTGCCAGCACAAGGGTAAGCAATCAGCCCCAGCATTTT | CASTRVSNQPQHF
TRBJ1-4 | many | TRBV6-1 | NA | TGTGCCAGCAGTACTCACACTGCAACTAATGAAAAACTGTTTTTT | CASSTHTATNEKLFF
TRBJ2-1 | many | TRBV30 | NA | TGTGCCTGGAGTGTGGGGCCGAGGGGTGAGCAGTTCTTC | CAWSVGPRGEQFF
TRBJ2-7 | many | TRBV6-2/TRBV6-3 | NA | TGTGCCAGCAGTGGGACGGCGGGGTTGTCCGAGCAGTACTTC | CASSGTAGLSEQYF
TRBJ2-1 | many | TRBV9 | NA | TGTGCCAGCAGCGTAGAAGGTGAAACCTACAATGAGCAGTTCTTC | CASSVEGETYNEQFF
TRBJ2-2 | many | TRBV11-3 | NA | TGTGCCAGCAGCTTTCTAGGCTCCGGTAAAGGCGGGGAGCTGTTTTTT | CASSFLGSGKGGELFF
TRBJ2-1 | many | TRBV7-3 | NA | TGTGCCAGCAGCGCCGACTATCGCTCCTACAATGAGCAGTTCTTC | CASSADYRSYNEQFF
TRBJ1-5 | many | TRBV27 | NA | TGTGCCAGCAGGACAGGAAATAGCAATCAGCCCCAGCATTTT | CASRTGNSNQPQHF
TRBJ2-7 | many | TRBV11-2 | TRBD2 | TGTGCCAGCAGCCCAGGACTAGACGAGCAGTACTTC | CASSPGLDEQYF
TRBJ1-4 | many | TRBV2 | TRBD1 | TGTGCCAGCAGTGAAAGGGTTTCGGGACAGGGCGAAAAACTGTTTTTT | CASSERVSGQGEKLFF
TRBJ2-1 | many | TRBV2 | NA | TGTGCCAGCAGGGGAGGACAGGAGAAGGTCAATGAGCAGTTCTTC | CASRGGQEKVNEQFF
TRBJ2-1 | many | TRBV9 | TRBD2 | TGTGCCAGCAGCGTAGTAGGCGGGAGTGGTAGAGAGCAGTTCTTC | CASSVVGGSGREQFF
TRBJ2-3 | many | TRBV28 | NA | TGTGCCAGCAGTTTCGGGCATACGCAGTATTTT | CASSFGHTQYF
TRBJ2-3 | many | TRBV9 | TRBD2 | TGTGCCAGCAGCGTAGAAGGGGCGGGAGGGCCAGGTACGCAGTATTTT | CASSVEGAGGPGTQYF
TRBJ2-1 | many | TRBV24-1 | TRBD2 | TGTGCCACCGGTGTATCGACTAGCGGGAGTCGTAATGAGCAGTTCTTC | CATGVSTSGSRNEQFF
TRBJ2-5 | many | TRBV11-3 | NA | TGTGCCAGCAGCTTAGATTGGGGCAGGTCGAGCTCGGAGACCCAGTACTTC | CASSLDWGRSSSETQYF
TRBJ1-1 | many | TRBV28 | NA | TGTGCCAGTAACCCCTGGGGGCGGCTGAACACTGAAGCTTTCTTT | CASNPWGRLNTEAFF
TRBJ2-7 | many | TRBV28 | NA | TGTGCCAGCAGTTTATTCTCAATTTCGTCTGGGATGGATTACGAGCAGTACTTC | CASSLFSISSGMDYEQYF
TRBJ1-3 | NA | TRBV15 | NA | TGTGCCACCAGCAGAGTTCCTGGAAACACCATATATTTT | CATSRVPGNTIYF
TRBJ1-6 | many | TRBV20-1 | NA | TGCAGTGCTAGAAGTGGGGGTAATCATTCACCCCTCCACTTT | CSARSGGNHSPLHF
TRBJ2-4 | many | TRBV28 | TRBD2 | TGTGCCAGCAGTTCGGTGGCGGGAGGGAAAAACATTCAGTACTTC | CASSSVAGGKNIQYF
TRBJ2-2 | NA | TRBV9 | NA | TGTGCCAGCAGCCGAAAGCGAGAGAGCTCGAACACCGGGGAGCTGTTTTTT | CASSRKRESSNTGELFF
TRBJ1-6 | many | TRBV28 | NA | TGTGCCAGCAGTTTATCCGGGACACCTAGCTCCTATAATTCACCCCTCCACTTT | CASSLSGTPSSYNSPLHF
TRBJ1-1 | many | TRBV2 | NA | TGTGCCAGCCATCGAGGGTCCCGTTTGTTGGGCACTGAAGCTTTCTTT | CASHRGSRLLGTEAFF
TRBJ1-5 | many | TRBV27 | TRBD1 | TGTGCCAGCAGCACAGGGGGGTTTCAGCCCCAGCATTTT | CASSTGGFQPQHF
TRBJ2-7 | many | TRBV7-2 | NA | TGTGCCAGCAGCTTAAGGGGAGTCGCGCAGTACTTC | CASSLRGVAQYF
TRBJ2-2 | many | TRBV6-2/TRBV6-3 | NA | TGTGCCAGCCACAGGGTGGCCACCGGGGAGCTGTTTTTT | CASHRVATGELFF
TRBJ2-3 | many | TRBV5-1 | NA | TGCGCCAGCAGCAAGGGGTCTACAGATACGCAGTATTTT | CASSKGSTDTQYF
TRBJ2-7 | many | TRBV28 | NA | TGTGCCAGCAGTTTATACCTGGGGGGCTACGAGCAGTACTTC | CASSLYLGGYEQYF
TRBJ1-1 | many | TRBV5-1 | TRBD1 | TGCGCCAGCAGCCACGGGACAGCCACTGAAGCTTTCTTT | CASSHGTATEAFF
TRBJ2-2 | many | TRBV9 | NA | TGTGCCAGCAGCTCTGGGGGGAGTAGCACCGGGGAGCTGTTTTTT | CASSSGGSSTGELFF
TRBJ1-1 | many | TRBV7-6 | NA | TGTGCCAGCAGCTTCGGTTGGGGGGCCACTGAAGCTTTCTTT | CASSFGWGATEAFF
TRBJ1-2 | many | TRBV7-9 | TRBD1 | TGTGCCAGCAGCTCCAGGGGGAAAGGCTACACCTTC | CASSSRGKGYTF
TRBJ2-7 | NA | TRBV11-2 | TRBD2 | TGTGCCAGCAGCACTGGGACTAGCGGGCACTCCTACGAGCAGTGCTTC | CASSTGTSGHSYEQCF
TRBJ2-7 | many | TRBV20-1 | TRBD1 | TGCAGTGCTAGAAGGGACAGTTACGAGCAGTACTTC | CSARRDSYEQYF
TRBJ1-5 | many | TRBV2 | NA | TGTGCCAGCAGTGGAGAGCAATATAGCAATCAGCCCCAGCATTTT | CASSGEQYSNQPQHF
TRBJ2-7 | many | TRBV7-9 | TRBD2 | TGTGCCAGCAGTCGGGGGGGATCTGTCTACGAGCAGTACTTC | CASSRGGSVYEQYF
TRBJ2-7 | NA | TRBV11-3 | NA | TGTGTCAGTGGTGGTAGTAATCGGGACGAGCAGTACTTC | CVSGGSNRDEQYF
TRBJ2-6 | many | TRBV6-1 | NA | TGTGCCATCGCCTCGGGCAGCCGGGGCTCTGGGGCCAACGTCCTGACTTTC | CAIASGSRGSGANVLTF